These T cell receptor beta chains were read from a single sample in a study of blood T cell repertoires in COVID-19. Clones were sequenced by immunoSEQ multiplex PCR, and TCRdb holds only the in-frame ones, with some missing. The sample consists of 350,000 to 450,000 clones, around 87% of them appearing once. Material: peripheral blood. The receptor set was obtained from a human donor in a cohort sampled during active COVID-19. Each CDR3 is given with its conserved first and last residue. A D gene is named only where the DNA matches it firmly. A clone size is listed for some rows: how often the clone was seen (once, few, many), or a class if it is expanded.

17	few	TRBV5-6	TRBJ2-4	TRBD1	CASSFSGTGSFWNIQYF	TGTGCCAGCAGCTTCTCCGGGACAGGGAGTTTTTGGAACATTCAGTACTTC
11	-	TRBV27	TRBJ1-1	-	CASGSETEAFF	TGTGCCAGCGGGTCGGAGACTGAAGCTTTCTTT
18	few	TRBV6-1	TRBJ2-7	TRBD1	CASSEVMSGRGLPYEQYF	TGTGCCAGCAGTGAAGTAATGTCCGGCAGGGGGCTCCCCTACGAGCAGTACTTC
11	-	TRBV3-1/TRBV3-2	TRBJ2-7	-	CASSQRSEQYF	TGTGCCAGCAGCCAGAGGAGCGAGCAGTACTTC
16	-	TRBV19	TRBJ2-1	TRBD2	CASSISTSGIYNEQFF	TGTGCCAGTAGTATATCGACTAGCGGGATTTACAATGAGCAGTTCTTC
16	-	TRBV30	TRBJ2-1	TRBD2	CAWKPWASGEYNEQFF	TGTGCCTGGAAACCATGGGCTAGCGGGGAGTACAATGAGCAGTTCTTC
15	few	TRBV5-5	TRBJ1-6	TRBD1	CASSLRQGFSSPLHF	TGTGCCAGCAGCTTGAGACAGGGGTTCAGTTCACCCCTCCACTTT
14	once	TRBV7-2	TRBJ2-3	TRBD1	CASSYQTGPDTQYF	TGTGCCAGCAGCTACCAGACAGGGCCAGATACGCAGTATTTT
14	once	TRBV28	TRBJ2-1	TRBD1	CASSLDYRGNEQFF	TGTGCCAGCAGTCTCGACTACAGGGGGAATGAGCAGTTCTTC
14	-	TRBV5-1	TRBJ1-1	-	CASGSGQANTEAFF	TGCGCCAGTGGGAGCGGGCAGGCCAACACTGAAGCTTTCTTT
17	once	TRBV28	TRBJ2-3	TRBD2	CASMTGASGRFTDTQYF	TGTGCCAGTATGACTGGGGCTAGCGGGAGGTTCACAGATACGCAGTATTTT
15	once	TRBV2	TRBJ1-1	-	CASRGLGGVDTEAFF	TGTGCCAGCAGGGGATTGGGGGGAGTAGACACTGAAGCTTTCTTT
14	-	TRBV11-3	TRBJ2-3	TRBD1	CASSLGTGLNTQYF	TGTGCCAGCAGCTTAGGGACAGGGTTAAATACGCAGTATTTT
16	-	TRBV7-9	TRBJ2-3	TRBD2	CASSLKAGVGTDTQYF	TGTGCCAGCAGCTTAAAGGCGGGAGTAGGTACAGATACGCAGTATTTT